A selection of T cell receptor beta chains follows, all from one sample in a study of blood T cells in healthy people across ages. MiXCR was run by TCRdb on the 5' RACE reads, yielding one entry per CDR3 protein. The sample lists more than 550,000 distinct CDR3 sequences, about a fifth occurring once. The material sequenced was blood. The source is a man between 65 and 79 years old in good health. The CDR3 runs from the conserved cysteine through the conserved F or W. The D gene is left open where the match is weak. Clone size appears in some rows only: once, few, many, or a class for an expanded clone.

clone_size: NA; j_call: TRBJ1-2; v_call: TRBV29-1; d_call: NA; cdr3_nt: TGCAGCGTTGAAGATCGCGTGGTGGGCCCCTATGGCTACACCTTC; cdr3_aa: CSVEDRVVGPYGYTF
clone_size: NA; j_call: TRBJ1-6; v_call: TRBV2; d_call: NA; cdr3_nt: TGTGCCAGCTCGGGTGGAGGTAATTCACCCCTCCACTTT; cdr3_aa: CASSGGGNSPLHF
clone_size: NA; j_call: TRBJ2-1; v_call: TRBV24-1; d_call: NA; cdr3_nt: TGTGCCACCAGTGACCTATCGAATGAGCAGTTCTTC; cdr3_aa: CATSDLSNEQFF
clone_size: few; j_call: TRBJ2-4; v_call: TRBV7-2; d_call: NA; cdr3_nt: TGTGCCAGCAGCTTAGGTGGTGGGGTGGCCAAAAACATTCAGTACTTC; cdr3_aa: CASSLGGGVAKNIQYF
clone_size: few; j_call: TRBJ1-4; v_call: TRBV7-9; d_call: NA; cdr3_nt: TGTGCCAGCAGCTTAGGATCCAGTTTTAATGAAAAACTGTTTTTT; cdr3_aa: CASSLGSSFNEKLFF
clone_size: NA; j_call: TRBJ2-5; v_call: TRBV5-6; d_call: NA; cdr3_nt: TGTGCCAGCAGCTTGGTGGAGGGGGAAGAGACCCAGTACTTC; cdr3_aa: CASSLVEGEETQYF
clone_size: many; j_call: TRBJ2-3; v_call: TRBV5-1; d_call: TRBD2; cdr3_nt: TGCGCCAGCAGCTTGGATCGACCGGGACTAGCGGGGGCCACAGATACGCAGTATTTT; cdr3_aa: CASSLDRPGLAGATDTQYF
clone_size: many; j_call: TRBJ2-3; v_call: TRBV29-1; d_call: NA; cdr3_nt: TGCAGCGTCCACGGACGTCACGGCGGAGATACGCAGTATTTT; cdr3_aa: CSVHGRHGGDTQYF
clone_size: few; j_call: TRBJ2-5; v_call: TRBV30; d_call: NA; cdr3_nt: TGTGCCTGTCGGGCGGGAAGACAAGAGACCCAGTACTTC; cdr3_aa: CACRAGRQETQYF
clone_size: NA; j_call: TRBJ2-7; v_call: TRBV6-6; d_call: NA; cdr3_nt: TGTGCCAGCAGTTGGGAGACCCCCTACGAGCAGTACTTC; cdr3_aa: CASSWETPYEQYF
clone_size: NA; j_call: TRBJ1-2; v_call: TRBV7-9; d_call: NA; cdr3_nt: TGTGCCAGCACTCCCGGGCTGGGAAGCTACACCTTC; cdr3_aa: CASTPGLGSYTF
clone_size: NA; j_call: TRBJ2-1; v_call: TRBV5-1; d_call: NA; cdr3_nt: TGCGCCAGCAACCTTACCATTGTTTTAGTTCAGACAGACAATGAGCAGTTCTTC; cdr3_aa: CASNLTIVLVQTDNEQFF
clone_size: NA; j_call: TRBJ2-5; v_call: TRBV29-1; d_call: TRBD1; cdr3_nt: TGCAGCGTTCCCGACAGGGGCCAAGAGACCCAGCACTTC; cdr3_aa: CSVPDRGQETQHF
clone_size: few; j_call: TRBJ2-2; v_call: TRBV7-7; d_call: NA; cdr3_nt: TGTGCCAGCAGCTTAGCTGGGGCAGGGACCGGGGAGCTGTTTTTT; cdr3_aa: CASSLAGAGTGELFF
clone_size: NA; j_call: TRBJ1-2; v_call: TRBV7-9; d_call: NA; cdr3_nt: TGTGCCAGCAGCTTATCTGCAGGGTCGGATGGCTACACCTTC; cdr3_aa: CASSLSAGSDGYTF
clone_size: NA; j_call: TRBJ2-4; v_call: TRBV7-2; d_call: NA; cdr3_nt: TGTGCCAGCAGCTTAGCTTTGGGCCAGATGTCCATTCAGTACTTC; cdr3_aa: CASSLALGQMSIQYF
clone_size: NA; j_call: TRBJ2-1; v_call: TRBV6-1; d_call: NA; cdr3_nt: TGTGCCAGCAGCCTACCCGGCAGAGGACAGAATGAGCAGTTCTTC; cdr3_aa: CASSLPGRGQNEQFF
clone_size: NA; j_call: TRBJ2-7; v_call: TRBV29-1; d_call: NA; cdr3_nt: TGCAGCGTGAAATCGCCGGGACTTTTTGAGCAGTACTTC; cdr3_aa: CSVKSPGLFEQYF
clone_size: NA; j_call: TRBJ2-5; v_call: TRBV6-1; d_call: NA; cdr3_nt: TGTGCCAGCAGTGAAGCAGTAGGTGGGGAGACCCAGTACTTC; cdr3_aa: CASSEAVGGETQYF
clone_size: NA; j_call: TRBJ2-1; v_call: TRBV5-1; d_call: TRBD1; cdr3_nt: TGCGCCAGCAGCTTGGGGCTGGGACAGACTTACAATGAGCAGTTCTTC; cdr3_aa: CASSLGLGQTYNEQFF
clone_size: few; j_call: TRBJ2-1; v_call: TRBV4-1; d_call: TRBD2; cdr3_nt: TGCGCCAGCAGCCAAGAGGGTAGCGGGGGCACTATTGAGCAGTTCTTC; cdr3_aa: CASSQEGSGGTIEQFF
clone_size: NA; j_call: TRBJ2-1; v_call: TRBV2; d_call: TRBD1; cdr3_nt: TGTGCCGGGACAGACTTCAATGAGCAGTTCTTC; cdr3_aa: CAGTDFNEQFF
clone_size: NA; j_call: TRBJ2-1; v_call: TRBV7-2; d_call: NA; cdr3_nt: TGTGCCAGCAGCTTAGAGGCCGCTAAGACCTACAATGAGCAGTTCTTC; cdr3_aa: CASSLEAAKTYNEQFF
clone_size: NA; j_call: TRBJ1-5; v_call: TRBV18; d_call: NA; cdr3_nt: TGTGCCAGCTCACCACAGGGTGGTTCATGGCAGCCCCAGCATTTT; cdr3_aa: CASSPQGGSWQPQHF
clone_size: NA; j_call: TRBJ2-2; v_call: TRBV19; d_call: TRBD2; cdr3_nt: TGTGCCAGTAGTGGGCTAGCGGCGAACACCGGGGAGCTGTTTTTT; cdr3_aa: CASSGLAANTGELFF
clone_size: few; j_call: TRBJ2-7; v_call: TRBV3-1; d_call: NA; cdr3_nt: TGTGCCAGCAGCCAAGGGGGTAGAATCCACGAGCAGTACTTC; cdr3_aa: CASSQGGRIHEQYF
clone_size: NA; j_call: TRBJ2-4; v_call: TRBV15; d_call: TRBD2; cdr3_nt: TGTGCCACCAGTCCGGCGCGGGGGGGATTAGCCAAAAACATTCAGTACTTC; cdr3_aa: CATSPARGGLAKNIQYF
clone_size: NA; j_call: TRBJ2-3; v_call: TRBV7-3; d_call: TRBD2; cdr3_nt: TGTGCCAGCAGCTTAAGTAGCGGGAGTCGGACAGATACGCAGTATTTT; cdr3_aa: CASSLSSGSRTDTQYF
clone_size: NA; j_call: TRBJ2-3; v_call: TRBV5-1; d_call: NA; cdr3_nt: TGCGCCAGCAGCTTGGTAGGGGGTGCAGCAGATACGCAGTATTTT; cdr3_aa: CASSLVGGAADTQYF
clone_size: few; j_call: TRBJ1-6; v_call: TRBV7-2; d_call: NA; cdr3_nt: TGTGCCAGCAGCTTAACGGCGCAAAGCTATTCACCCCTCCACTTT; cdr3_aa: CASSLTAQSYSPLHF
clone_size: few; j_call: TRBJ2-1; v_call: TRBV6-1; d_call: TRBD2; cdr3_nt: TGTGCCAGCAGTGATCGCGGGGGGGAGAAGCAGTTCTTC; cdr3_aa: CASSDRGGEKQFF
clone_size: few; j_call: TRBJ2-1; v_call: TRBV5-1; d_call: TRBD2; cdr3_nt: TGCGCCAGCAGCTTAGGGACTAGTAATGATGAGCAGTTCTTC; cdr3_aa: CASSLGTSNDEQFF
clone_size: NA; j_call: TRBJ2-7; v_call: TRBV6-5; d_call: TRBD2; cdr3_nt: TGTGCCAGCAGAGGCGGGGGTACCTACGAGCAGTACTTC; cdr3_aa: CASRGGGTYEQYF